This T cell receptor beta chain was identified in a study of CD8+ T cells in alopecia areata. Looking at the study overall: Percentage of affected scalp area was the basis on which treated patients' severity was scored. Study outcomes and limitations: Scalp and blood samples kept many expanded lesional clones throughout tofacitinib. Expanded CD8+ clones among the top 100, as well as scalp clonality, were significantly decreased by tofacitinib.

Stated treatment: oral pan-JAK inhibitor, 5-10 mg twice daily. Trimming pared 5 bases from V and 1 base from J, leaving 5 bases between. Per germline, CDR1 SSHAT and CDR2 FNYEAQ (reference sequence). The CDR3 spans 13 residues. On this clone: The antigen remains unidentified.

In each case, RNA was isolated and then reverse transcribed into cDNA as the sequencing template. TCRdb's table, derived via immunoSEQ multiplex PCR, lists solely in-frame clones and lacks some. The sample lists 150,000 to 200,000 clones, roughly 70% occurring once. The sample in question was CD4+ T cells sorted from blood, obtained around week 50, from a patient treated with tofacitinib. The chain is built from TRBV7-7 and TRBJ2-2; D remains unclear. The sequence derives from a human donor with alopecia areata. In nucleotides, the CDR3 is TGTGCCAGCAGCGCCCAGAACACCGGGGAGCTGTTTTTT. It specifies CASSAQNTGELFF.